The clone carrying this TCR beta chain came up many times. What it binds is unknown. Preparation of the TCRbeta library involved a method that used unique molecular identifiers. Each CDR3 protein is one row after TCRdb ran MiXCR on the PCR reads. The sample consists of 500,000 to 750,000 distinct CDR3 sequences, approximately 12% of them appearing once. This entry comes from a study of T-cell reconstitution after alpha-beta-depleted transplantation in children. Broader study findings: Surviving recipient T cells and thymic progenitors accounted for the high day-60 TCRbeta diversity observed in some patients. There were reportedly several hundred expanded graft clones from which alpha-beta T cells came about two months after transplant. Newly made T cells mostly supplied T-cell counts and diversity one year after transplant.

Germline trimming cut 6 bases from V and 4 bases from J; bases unmatched to any gene: 7. Germline V gene lookup returns CDR1 MNHEY and CDR2 SVGAGI. The CDR3 runs to 14 residues. The clonotype originates from a male patient between 10 and 17 years old who had a stem cell transplant for acute myeloid leukemia, so the T cells may come from the graft donor. The V call is TRBV6-5, the J call TRBJ2-7; 9 bases map to TRBD1. The sequencing here drew on PBMCs, mostly from graft donor cells, taken 360 days after TCRalphabeta/CD19-depleted stem cell transplant. This CDR3 is CASRNRGRSYEQYF. DNA for the CDR3: TGTGCCAGCAGAAACAGGGGGCGCAGTTACGAGCAGTACTTC.